The present T cell receptor beta chain was sequenced within a study of T cell responses to AZD1222 COVID-19 vaccine. Study-level points and caveats: Vaccination with two AZD1222 doses was followed by a rise in Spike-specific TCR breadth and depth. Repertoires were obtained only post-peak T cell response. The donor group comprised mostly white British people and more females; the analysis possibly underestimated clonal diversity. Researchers report vaccine-associated CD4 TCRs spanning spike, with dominance at 160-218 and 743-854.

The CDR3 loop spans 14 amino acids. V lost 0 bases to trimming and J lost 4 bases, with 9 bases between them. Looked up from germline, CDR1 is SGHNT and CDR2 is YYREEE (reference sequence). Details on this clone: Its antigen remains unknown.

Sequencing used immunoSEQ multiplex PCR; TCRdb keeps in-frame clones, though not all of them. In the table there are about 200,000 clones, 90% to 95% of which are singletons. This TCR was sampled from an adult who received the AZD1222 COVID-19 vaccine. The sequences come from peripheral blood, collected 28 days after the second AZD1222 dose. The genes are TRBV5-4 and TRBJ2-3; D remains unclear. This CDR3 reads CASSLGRSPDTQYF. For the CDR3, the DNA is TGTGCCAGCAGCTTGGGCAGATCGCCAGATACGCAGTATTTT.